A single sample gave rise to the 15 T cell receptor beta chains below, sequenced in a study of blood T cell repertoires in COVID-19. Data came from immunoSEQ multiplex PCR; TCRdb stores just in-frame clones and leaves some out. This sample yields tens of thousands of clones, of which approximately 82% are seen a single time; about an eighth belongs to the top ten. The sequenced sample was peripheral blood. The receptors derive from a human donor in a cohort sampled during active COVID-19.

The chain has TRBV7-9 and TRBJ1-1; D gene uncertain. Trimming left V 5 bases short and J 7 bases short, with 20 bases between. Germline V CDR1 and CDR2: SEHNR, FQNEAQ (reference sequence). The CDR3 has 15 residues. The CDR3 nucleotides read TGTGCCAGCAGCCCCTATGGCTCTTCACGGGGTGAAGCTTTCTTT. This sequence encodes CASSPYGSSRGEAFF.

This clone occurred a few times. The chain is built from TRBV11-2 and TRBJ2-7, with unresolved D. This CDR3 is 14 amino acids long. Trimming shortened V by 7 bases and J by 2 bases, and 15 bases separated the two germline ends. Germline values: CDR1 SGHAT, CDR2 FQNNGV. The CDR3 DNA follows: TGTGCCAGCAACTTCCAGGCCTCGGCCTACGAGCAGTACTTC. It is translated as CASNFQASAYEQYF.

The V and J genes are TRBV9 and TRBJ2-3; 7 nucleotides line up with TRBD1. The germline gives CDR1 SGDLS, CDR2 YYNGEE. The J segment lost 4 bases and the V segment lost 0 bases, leaving 2 bases of the junction unmatched. The CDR3 runs to 14 residues. The CDR3 DNA is TGTGCCAGCAGCGTAGACCAGGGGGCAGATACGCAGTATTTT. This codes for CASSVDQGADTQYF. Variable domain in full (rest from reference TRBV9 and TRBJ2-3): DSGVTQTPKHLITATGQRVTLRCSPRSGDLSVYWYQQSLDQGLQFLIQYYNGEERAKGNILERFSAQQFPDLHSELNLSSLELGDSALYFCASSVDQGADTQYFGPGTRLTVL.

The J gene is TRBJ2-7, the V gene TRBV6-5; D perhaps matches TRBD2 (6 bases). V dropped 6 bases and J dropped 0 bases, with 15 bases sitting between them. CDR3 length: 15 amino acids. The V gene's germline CDR1 is MNHEY and CDR2 SVGAGI. The CDR3 DNA is TGTGCCAGCAGCGAGGGACTGCTGACCTCCTACGAGCAGTACTTC. It codes for CASSEGLLTSYEQYF.

J is TRBJ2-7 and V is TRBV11-2; TRBD1 matches 7 bases. This CDR3 comprises 16 residues. The germline gives CDR1 SGHAT, CDR2 FQNNGV. J was trimmed by 0 bases and V by 3 bases; bases with no gene match: 8. The CDR3 sequence: CASSLEGTVYSYEQYF. The CDR3, as DNA: TGTGCCAGCAGCTTGGAAGGGACAGTTTACTCCTACGAGCAGTACTTC.

The rearrangement uses TRBV5-1 and TRBJ2-2; TRBD1 might be the D (7 bases). Between the trimmed V and J ends, which lost 4 bases and 6 bases, there was a span of 16 bases. Germline CDR1 and CDR2: SGHRS and YFSETQ. This CDR3 is built from 15 residues. The CDR3 coding sequence is TGCGCCAGCAGCCGCGGCGACAGGGAGGCCGGGGAGCTGTTTTTT. It specifies CASSRGDREAGELFF.

The CDR3 DNA reads as TGTGCCATCAGTGACAGAGGGGCGGGGCCCTCTTACAATGAGCAGTTCTTC. This translates into CAISDRGAGPSYNEQFF. This chain links TRBV10-3 with TRBJ2-1; D perhaps matches TRBD2 (6 bases). Germline values: CDR1 ENHRY, CDR2 SYGVKD. The CDR3 runs 17 residues. V gave up 3 bases and J gave up 4 bases, with 19 bases separating them.

This clone was seen only a few times. The CDR3 DNA follows: TGTGCCAGTAGTACCCGGACTACCGAGGGTGCGCAGTATTTT. It translates to CASSTRTTEGAQYF. This chain joins TRBV19 and TRBJ2-3; perhaps TRBD2 as D (6 bases). Trimming removed 4 bases from V and 10 bases from J, with 18 bases in between. Germline values: CDR1 LNHDA, CDR2 SQIVND (reference sequence). The CDR3 sequence is 14 residues long.

The genes are TRBV5-1 and TRBJ2-1, with D perhaps TRBD1 (6 bases). V was trimmed by 2 bases and J by 8 bases, leaving 11 bases between them. CDR1 SGHRS and CDR2 YFSETQ come from the germline V gene. This CDR3 spans 13 amino acids. The CDR3 sequence is CASSFVGHDEQFF. CDR3 in DNA: TGCGCCAGCAGCTTCGTGGGACACGATGAGCAGTTCTTC.

The chain is built from TRBV28 and TRBJ2-1; 8 bases fit TRBD1. The CDR3 runs to 12 residues. Germline trimming cut 2 bases from V and 12 bases from J; bases unmatched to any gene: 3. CDR1 and CDR2 (germline): MDHEN, SYDVKM. The CDR3, as DNA: TGTGCCAGCAGTTTACCCGGGACAGGGCAGTTCTTC. Its protein is CASSLPGTGQFF.

This rearrangement joins TRBV6-6 to TRBJ1-2; TRBD1 is a possible D gene (5 bases). Germline V gene data show CDR1 as MNHNY and CDR2 as SVGAGI (reference sequence). CDR3 size: 14 residues. The ends were cut back, 4 bases at V and 4 bases at J, with 13 bases in the middle. The CDR3 reads CASSSSVQGYGYTF. CDR3 in DNA: TGTGCCAGCAGTTCCTCCGTTCAGGGCTATGGCTACACCTTC.

This clone was detected a few times. The rearrangement links TRBV9 to TRBJ2-7; TRBD1 matches 8 bases. The CDR3 runs to 15 residues. Per germline, CDR1 SGDLS and CDR2 YYNGEE. The J segment lost 5 bases and the V segment lost 0 bases, leaving 7 bases of the junction unmatched. CDR3 sequence (DNA): TGTGCCAGCAGCGTAGGAAGACAGGGGCCCGACGAGCAGTACTTC. It translates to CASSVGRQGPDEQYF.

The chain combines TRBV30 with TRBJ2-5, with a tentative D call TRBD1 (6 bases). V lost 0 bases, J lost 1 base, and 6 bases lay in between. The CDR3 loop spans 13 amino acids. CDR1 and CDR2 (germline): GTSNPN, SVGIG (reference sequence). The chain's CDR3 is CAWSVGGQETQYF. CDR3 sequence (DNA): TGTGCCTGGAGTGTAGGGGGCCAAGAGACCCAGTACTTC.

The genes are TRBV11-3 and TRBJ2-5; 8 bases match TRBD2. The CDR3 sequence is 15 residues long. The V gene's germline CDR1 is SGHNT and CDR2 YENEEA. Trimming removed 2 bases from V and 5 bases from J; junction bases left unmatched: 7. The CDR3 region has the DNA TGTGCCAGCAGCTTACGAAGCGGGGGACCGGAGACCCAGTACTTC. It codes for CASSLRSGGPETQYF.

This chain links TRBV14 with TRBJ2-7; TRBD2 aligns across 10 bases. This CDR3 comprises 15 residues. Trimming cost V 4 bases and J 4 bases; bases outside gene matches: 7. Germline CDR1 is SGHDN and CDR2 is FVKESK. CDR3 nucleotide sequence: TGTGCCAGCAGCCTTACCGGGACTAGCGAATACGAGCAGTACTTC. This gives the protein CASSLTGTSEYEQYF.